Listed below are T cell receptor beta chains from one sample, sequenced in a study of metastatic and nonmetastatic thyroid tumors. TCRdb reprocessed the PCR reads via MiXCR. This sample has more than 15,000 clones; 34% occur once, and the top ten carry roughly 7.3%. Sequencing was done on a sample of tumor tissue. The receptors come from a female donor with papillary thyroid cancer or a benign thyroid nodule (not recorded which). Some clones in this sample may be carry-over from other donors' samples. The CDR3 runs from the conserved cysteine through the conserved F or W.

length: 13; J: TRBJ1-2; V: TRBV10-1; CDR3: CASSESTAGGYTF
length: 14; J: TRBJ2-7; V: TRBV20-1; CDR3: CSARGEDRYYEQYF
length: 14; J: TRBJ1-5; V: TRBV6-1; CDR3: CASALSGGRQPQHF
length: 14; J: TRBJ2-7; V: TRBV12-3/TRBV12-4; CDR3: CASSWYGGGYEQYF
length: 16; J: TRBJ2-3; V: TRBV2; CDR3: CASSERRVTTTGTQYF
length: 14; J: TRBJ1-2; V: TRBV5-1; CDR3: CASSLRGDGYGYTF
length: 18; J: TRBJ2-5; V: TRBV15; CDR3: CATSTGPRGLAGGETQYF
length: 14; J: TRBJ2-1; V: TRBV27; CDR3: CASSPGVSYNEQFF
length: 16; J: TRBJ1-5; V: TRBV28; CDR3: CASSHGFGQGNQPQHF
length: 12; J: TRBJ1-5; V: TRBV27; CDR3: CASIAGNQPQHF
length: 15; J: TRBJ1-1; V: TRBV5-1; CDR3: CASSLVGQRAGGAFF
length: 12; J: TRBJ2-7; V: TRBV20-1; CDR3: CSARYQGPEQYF
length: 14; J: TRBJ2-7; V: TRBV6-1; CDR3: CASRKTGLVAEQYF
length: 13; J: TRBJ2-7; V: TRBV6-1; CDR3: CASNLDRGYEQYF
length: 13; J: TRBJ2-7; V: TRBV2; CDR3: CASLAGDYYEQYF
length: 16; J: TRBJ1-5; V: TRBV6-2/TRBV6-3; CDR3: CASSSPDSHILQPQHF
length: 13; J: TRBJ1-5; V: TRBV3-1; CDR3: CASSPYSNQPQHF
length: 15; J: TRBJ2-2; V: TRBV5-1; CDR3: CASKTDGTNTGELFF
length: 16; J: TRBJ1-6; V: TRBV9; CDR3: CASSVEGAAANSPLHF
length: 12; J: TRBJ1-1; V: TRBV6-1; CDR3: CASRTVSREAFF
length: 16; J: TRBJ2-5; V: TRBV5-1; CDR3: CASSLGASGAQETQYF
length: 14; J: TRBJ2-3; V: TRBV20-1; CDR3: CSASWSSRADTQYF
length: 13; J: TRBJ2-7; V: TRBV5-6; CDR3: CASSYRGHYEQYF
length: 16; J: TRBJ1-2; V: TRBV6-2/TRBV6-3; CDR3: CASRLQGQGGNYGYTF
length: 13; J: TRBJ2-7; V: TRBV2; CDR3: CASSANRGGEQYF
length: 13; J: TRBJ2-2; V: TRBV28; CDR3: CASETGVAGELFF
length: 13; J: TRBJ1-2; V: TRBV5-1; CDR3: CASSLTGSYGYTF
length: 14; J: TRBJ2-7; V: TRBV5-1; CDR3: CASSFYPDSYEQYF
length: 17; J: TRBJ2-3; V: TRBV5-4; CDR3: CASSLMASGGPTDTQYF
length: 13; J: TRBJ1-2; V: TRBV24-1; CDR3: CATSARGSLGYTF
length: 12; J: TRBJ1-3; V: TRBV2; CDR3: CASKYGGNTIYF
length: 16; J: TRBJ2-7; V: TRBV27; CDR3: CASSPTGTGGSYEQYF
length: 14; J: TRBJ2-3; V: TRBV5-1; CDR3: CASSLGREGDTQYF
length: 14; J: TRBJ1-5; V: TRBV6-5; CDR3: CASSYSGQDQPQHF
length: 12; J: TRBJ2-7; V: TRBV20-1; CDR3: CSAKDGNYEQYF
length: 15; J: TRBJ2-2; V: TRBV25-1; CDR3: CASSELQGNTGELFF
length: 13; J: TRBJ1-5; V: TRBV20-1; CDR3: CSASQPSDQPQHF
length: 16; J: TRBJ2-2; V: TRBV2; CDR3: CASSEAGDRAGGELFF
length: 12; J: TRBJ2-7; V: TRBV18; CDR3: CASSSTSYEQYF
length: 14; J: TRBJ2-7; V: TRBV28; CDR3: CASSLRQGSYVQYF
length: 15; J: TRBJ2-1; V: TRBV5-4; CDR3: CASSSLAGGLNEQFF
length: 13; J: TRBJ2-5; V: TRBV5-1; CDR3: CASSLEQGETQYF
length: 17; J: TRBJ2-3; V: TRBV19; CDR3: CASSLSRLAGSTDTQYF
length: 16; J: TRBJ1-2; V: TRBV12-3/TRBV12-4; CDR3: CASSPRGQGPSYGYTF
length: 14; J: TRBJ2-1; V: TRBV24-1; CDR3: CATSDPGIFNEQFF
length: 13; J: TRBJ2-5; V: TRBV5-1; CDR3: CASSVLPQETQYF
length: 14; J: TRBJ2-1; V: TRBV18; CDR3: CASSPRDRDNEQFF
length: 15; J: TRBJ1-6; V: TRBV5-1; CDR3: CASSLRQGGNSPLHF
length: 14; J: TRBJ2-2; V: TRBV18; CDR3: CASSPGLNTGELFF
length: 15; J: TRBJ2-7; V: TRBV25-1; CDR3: CASSANLGHLREQYF
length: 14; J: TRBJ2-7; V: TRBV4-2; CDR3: CASSHTAGNDEQYF
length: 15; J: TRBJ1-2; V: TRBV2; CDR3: CASSPGTAINYGYTF
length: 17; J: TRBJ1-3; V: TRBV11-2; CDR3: CASSFINRGSSGNTIYF
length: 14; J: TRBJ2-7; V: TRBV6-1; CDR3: CASIPSAGLALQYF
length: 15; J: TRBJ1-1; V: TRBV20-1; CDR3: CSARTPGPQNTEAFF
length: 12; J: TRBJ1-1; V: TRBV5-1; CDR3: CASGQANTEAFF